This paragraph reports one T cell receptor (beta chain). TCRdb called the RT-PCR reads again in MiXCR, with one record for every CDR3 protein. Counted here are 500,000 to 550,000 distinct CDR3 sequences, under 30% occurring once; the ten biggest clones make up 2.5% to 3%. The data belong to a study of response to subunit inactivated influenza vaccine. V was clipped by 3 bases and J by 1 base, with 9 bases between them. The CDR3 consists of 14 residues. Separately, the same data were catalogued under a study of T cells expressing NK-cell markers. That work states: TCR beta cDNA was generated via 5'RACE template switching incorporating UMIs. The TCR beta repertoires originated in sorted CD3+CD56+NKG2C+, CD3+CD56+NKG2C- and CD3+CD56-NKG2C+ T cells. In a group of several donors, dominant NKG2C+ clonotypes represented roughly 1.0-7.0% of CD8+ T cells. For four donors, these clonotypes were likewise the leading ones in the CD3+CD56-NKG2C+ fraction.

The genes are TRBV12-3 or TRBV12-4 and TRBJ1-1; D uncertain. Here the sequenced sample was CD4+ T cells sorted from PBMCs, taken about 13 days after vaccination. This TCR was recovered from a man over 45 who received an inactivated influenza vaccine. The CDR3 is CASSFRGKNTEAFF. In DNA form, the CDR3 reads TGTGCCAGCAGTTTTAGAGGGAAGAACACTGAAGCTTTCTTT.